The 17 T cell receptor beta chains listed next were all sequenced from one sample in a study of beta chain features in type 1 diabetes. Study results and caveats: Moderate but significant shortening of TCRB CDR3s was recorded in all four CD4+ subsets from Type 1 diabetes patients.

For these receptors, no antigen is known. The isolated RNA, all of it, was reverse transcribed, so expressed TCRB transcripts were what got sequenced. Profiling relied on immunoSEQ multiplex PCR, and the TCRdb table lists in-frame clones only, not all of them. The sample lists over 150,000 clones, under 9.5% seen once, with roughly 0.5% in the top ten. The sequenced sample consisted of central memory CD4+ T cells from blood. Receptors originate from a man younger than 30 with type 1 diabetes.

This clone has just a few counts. For the CDR3, the DNA is TGTGCCAGCAGCTTAGGACAGGGGGCCTATGGCTACACCTTC. Translated, it gives CASSLGQGAYGYTF. The chain joins TRBV7-2 to TRBJ1-2; TRBD1 matches 10 bases. CDR1 and CDR2 (germline): SGHTA, FQGNSA. V gave up 1 base and J gave up 4 bases; unmatched junction bases: 0. The CDR3 has 14 amino acids.

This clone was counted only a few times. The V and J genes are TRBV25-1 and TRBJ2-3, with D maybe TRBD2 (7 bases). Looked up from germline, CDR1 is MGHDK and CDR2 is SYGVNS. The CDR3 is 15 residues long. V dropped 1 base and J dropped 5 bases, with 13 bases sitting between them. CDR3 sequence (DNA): TGTGCCAGCAGTGAATTGGCGGGGGCCGGAGATACGCAGTATTTT. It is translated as CASSELAGAGDTQYF. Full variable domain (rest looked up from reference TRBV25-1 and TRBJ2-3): EADIYQTPRYLVIGTGKKITLECSQTMGHDKMYWYQQDPGMELHLIHYSYGVNSTEKGDLSSESTVSRIRTEHFPLTLESARPSHTSQYLCASSELAGAGDTQYFGPGTRLTVL.

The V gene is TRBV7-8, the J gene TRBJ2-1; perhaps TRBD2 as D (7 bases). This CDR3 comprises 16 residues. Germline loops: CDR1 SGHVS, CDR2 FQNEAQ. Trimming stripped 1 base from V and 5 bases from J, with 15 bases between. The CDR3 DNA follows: TGTGCCAGCAGCTTAGAAGGGGGGGCCCGCGACAATGAGCAGTTCTTC. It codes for CASSLEGGARDNEQFF.

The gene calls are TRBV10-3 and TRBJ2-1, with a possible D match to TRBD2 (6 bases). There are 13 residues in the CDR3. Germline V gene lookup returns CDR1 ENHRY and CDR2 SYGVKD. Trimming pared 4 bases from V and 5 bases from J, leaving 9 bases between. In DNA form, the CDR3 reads TGTGCCATCAGTGCGCGGGAACACAATGAGCAGTTCTTC. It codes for CAISAREHNEQFF.

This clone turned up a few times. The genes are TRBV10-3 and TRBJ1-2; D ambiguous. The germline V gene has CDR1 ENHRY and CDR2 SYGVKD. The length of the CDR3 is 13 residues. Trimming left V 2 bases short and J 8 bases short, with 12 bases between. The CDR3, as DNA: TGTGCCATCAGTGAGGAGGAGGCCTGGGGCTACACCTTC. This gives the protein CAISEEEAWGYTF.

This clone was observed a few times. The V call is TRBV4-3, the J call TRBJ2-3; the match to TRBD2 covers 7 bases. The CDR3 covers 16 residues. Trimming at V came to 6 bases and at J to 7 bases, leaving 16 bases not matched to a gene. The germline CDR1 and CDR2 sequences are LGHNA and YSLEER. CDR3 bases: TGCGCCAGCAGTCCTAAACTAGCGCCGGCGTTTAATACGCAGTATTTT. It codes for CASSPKLAPAFNTQYF.

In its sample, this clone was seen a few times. This CDR3 is CASKPGQGGYYEQYF. CDR3 in DNA: TGCGCCAGCAAACCGGGACAGGGGGGCTACTACGAGCAGTACTTC. The chain is built from TRBV5-1 and TRBJ2-7, with 11 bases lining up with TRBD1. This CDR3 contains 15 residues. After removal of 6 bases from V and 3 bases from J, the junction contained 8 bases not matched to a gene. The germline CDR1 and CDR2 sequences are SGHRS and YFSETQ.

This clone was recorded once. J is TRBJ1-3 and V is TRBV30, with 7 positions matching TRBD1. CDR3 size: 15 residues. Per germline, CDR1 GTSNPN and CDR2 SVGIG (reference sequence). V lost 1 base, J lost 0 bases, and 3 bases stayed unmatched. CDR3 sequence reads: CAWSGGQSSGNTIYF. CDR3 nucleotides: TGTGCCTGGAGTGGGGGACAGTCCTCTGGAAACACCATATATTTT.

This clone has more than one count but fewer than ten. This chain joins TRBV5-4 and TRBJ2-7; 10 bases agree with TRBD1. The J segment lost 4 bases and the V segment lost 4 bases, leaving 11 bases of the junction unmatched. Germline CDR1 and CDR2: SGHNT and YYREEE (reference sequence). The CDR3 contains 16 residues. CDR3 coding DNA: TGTGCCAGCAGCCTAGGGCGAGGGGGACAGGGGTACGAGCAGTACTTC. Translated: CASSLGRGGQGYEQYF.

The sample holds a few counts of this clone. The CDR3: CASSLTGQANVLTF. CDR3 coding DNA: TGTGCCAGCAGCTTAACGGGTCAAGCCAACGTCCTGACTTTC. V is TRBV7-2 and J is TRBJ2-6; no reliable D call. This CDR3 is built from 14 residues. CDR1 and CDR2 from the germline V gene are SGHTA and FQGNSA. The V end lost 2 bases, the J end lost 7 bases, and 9 bases lay between the germline ends.

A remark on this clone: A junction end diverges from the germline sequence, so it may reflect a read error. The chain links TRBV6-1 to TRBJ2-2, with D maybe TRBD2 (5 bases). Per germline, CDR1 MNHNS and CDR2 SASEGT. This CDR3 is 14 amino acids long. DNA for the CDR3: TGTGCCAGCAGATTCCGGAGGAACGCCGGGGAGCTGTTTTTT. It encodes CASRFRRNAGELFF.

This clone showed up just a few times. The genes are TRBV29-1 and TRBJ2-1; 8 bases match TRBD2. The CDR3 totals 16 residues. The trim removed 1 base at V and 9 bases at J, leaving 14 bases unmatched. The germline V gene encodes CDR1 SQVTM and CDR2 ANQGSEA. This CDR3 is CSVEVSRTSSRGEQFF. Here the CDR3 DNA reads TGCAGCGTTGAAGTTAGCCGGACTAGCTCCCGAGGTGAGCAGTTCTTC.

CDR3 protein: CASRSRGVNGYTF. CDR3 nucleotides: TGTGCCAGCAGATCCAGGGGAGTCAATGGCTACACCTTC. V and J are TRBV25-1 and TRBJ1-2, with D possibly being TRBD1 (6 bases). The CDR3 is 13 amino acids. CDR1 and CDR2 from the germline V gene are MGHDK and SYGVNS. V lost 6 bases and J 6 bases, leaving 14 bases between the germline ends.

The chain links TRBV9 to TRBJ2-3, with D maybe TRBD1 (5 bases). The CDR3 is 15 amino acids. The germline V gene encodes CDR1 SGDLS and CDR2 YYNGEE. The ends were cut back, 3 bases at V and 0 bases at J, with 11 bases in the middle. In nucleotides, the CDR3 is TGTGCCAGCAGCGCCCGACAGCTTAGCACAGATACGCAGTATTTT. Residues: CASSARQLSTDTQYF.

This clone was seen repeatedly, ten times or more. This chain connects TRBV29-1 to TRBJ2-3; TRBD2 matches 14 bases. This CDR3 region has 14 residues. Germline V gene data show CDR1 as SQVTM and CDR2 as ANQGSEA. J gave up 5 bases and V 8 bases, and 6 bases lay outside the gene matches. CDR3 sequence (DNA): TGCAGCTCTCCAGGACTAGCGGGAGGAGATACGCAGTATTTT. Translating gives CSSPGLAGGDTQYF.

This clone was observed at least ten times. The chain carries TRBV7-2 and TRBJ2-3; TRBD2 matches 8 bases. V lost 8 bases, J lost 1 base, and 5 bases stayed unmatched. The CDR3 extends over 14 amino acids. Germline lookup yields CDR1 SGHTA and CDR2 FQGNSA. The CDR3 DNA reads TGTGCCAGCGGCCCGACTAGCGGCACAGATACGCAGTATTTT. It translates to CASGPTSGTDTQYF. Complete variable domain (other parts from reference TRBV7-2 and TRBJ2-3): GAGVSQSPSNKVTEKGKDVELRCDPISGHTALYWYRQSLGQGLEFLIYFQGNSAPDKSGLPSDRFSAERTGGSVSTLTIQRTQQEDSAVYLCASGPTSGTDTQYFGPGTRLTVL.

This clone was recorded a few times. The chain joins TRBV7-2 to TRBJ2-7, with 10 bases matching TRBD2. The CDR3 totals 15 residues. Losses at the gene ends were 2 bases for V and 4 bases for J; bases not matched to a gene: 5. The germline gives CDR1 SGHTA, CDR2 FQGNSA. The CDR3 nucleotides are TGTGCCAGCAGCTTAAGCGGGGGGGCCTCGTACGAGCAGTACTTC. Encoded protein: CASSLSGGASYEQYF.